Listed below are T cell receptor beta chains from one sample, sequenced in a study of blood T cell repertoires in COVID-19. Profiling relied on immunoSEQ multiplex PCR, and the TCRdb table lists in-frame clones only, not all of them. The sample lists around 120,000 clones, 70% to 90% seen once, with 2% to 2.5% in the top ten. What was sequenced was PBMCs or T cells enriched from blood (not recorded which). These TCRs come from a woman aged 45 to 65 who had recovered from COVID-19. Both conserved end residues are part of each CDR3. The order of the fields is J gene, D gene, clone size, V gene, CDR3 DNA, CDR3 protein. A D gene is named only where the DNA matches it firmly. Clone size appears in some rows only: once, few, many, or a class for an expanded clone.

j_gene: TRBJ2-7
d_gene: TRBD1
abundance: .
v_gene: TRBV25-1
CDR3nt: TGTGCCAGCAGTGAGGACAGGGAAACCTACGAGCAGTACTTC
CDR3aa: CASSEDRETYEQYF

j_gene: TRBJ1-1
d_gene: .
abundance: few
v_gene: TRBV5-1
CDR3nt: TGCGCCAGCAGCATCACAGGGAATACTGAAGCTTTCTTT
CDR3aa: CASSITGNTEAFF

j_gene: TRBJ2-6
d_gene: TRBD1
abundance: once
v_gene: TRBV27
CDR3nt: TGTGCCAGCAGTTTCCTAGGAGGACAGGGGGCTTCTGGGGCCAACGTCCTGACTTTC
CDR3aa: CASSFLGGQGASGANVLTF

j_gene: TRBJ1-5
d_gene: TRBD1
abundance: .
v_gene: TRBV18
CDR3nt: TGTGCCAGCTCACACGGATGGGGACAGCAAGGGAATCAGCCCCAGCATTTT
CDR3aa: CASSHGWGQQGNQPQHF

j_gene: TRBJ2-7
d_gene: TRBD2
abundance: .
v_gene: TRBV7-2
CDR3nt: TGTGCCAGCAGCTACACTAGCGGGGGGGCCTATGAGCAGTACTTC
CDR3aa: CASSYTSGGAYEQYF

j_gene: TRBJ1-1
d_gene: .
abundance: once
v_gene: TRBV15
CDR3nt: TGTGCCACCAGCAGAGCCGGATGGGGAGGCCCTGAAGCTTTCTTT
CDR3aa: CATSRAGWGGPEAFF

j_gene: TRBJ2-3
d_gene: .
abundance: .
v_gene: TRBV7-2
CDR3nt: TGTGCCAGCAGCTTAATCTCGTTCACGCAGTATTTT
CDR3aa: CASSLISFTQYF

j_gene: TRBJ2-7
d_gene: TRBD1
abundance: .
v_gene: TRBV19
CDR3nt: TGTGCCAGTAGTCCCCAACCGGGACAGGGGTCACACGAGCAGTACTTC
CDR3aa: CASSPQPGQGSHEQYF

j_gene: TRBJ2-7
d_gene: TRBD2
abundance: .
v_gene: TRBV30
CDR3nt: TGTGCCTGGACCCTGGGACTAGCTGACGTCGACGAGCAGTACTTC
CDR3aa: CAWTLGLADVDEQYF

j_gene: TRBJ2-2
d_gene: .
abundance: .
v_gene: TRBV11-3
CDR3nt: TGTGCCAGCAGCTTAGATAAAACAGGGTGGGCCACCGGGGAGCTGTTTTTT
CDR3aa: CASSLDKTGWATGELFF

j_gene: TRBJ2-7
d_gene: .
abundance: .
v_gene: TRBV9
CDR3nt: TGTGCCAGCAGCGCGGGTGGCGAGCAGTACTTC
CDR3aa: CASSAGGEQYF

j_gene: TRBJ2-2
d_gene: .
abundance: .
v_gene: TRBV29-1
CDR3nt: TGCAGCGTGACTTCGGGGAACACCGGGGAGCTGTTTTTT
CDR3aa: CSVTSGNTGELFF

j_gene: TRBJ1-5
d_gene: .
abundance: .
v_gene: TRBV5-5
CDR3nt: TGTGCCAGCAGCTTAGGAATAGGGGCTTCTAGCAATCAGCCCCAGCATTTT
CDR3aa: CASSLGIGASSNQPQHF

j_gene: TRBJ2-3
d_gene: .
abundance: once
v_gene: TRBV4-3
CDR3nt: TGCGCCAGCAGCCAAGAGGGGCCCAAAAGCACAGATACGCAGTATTTT
CDR3aa: CASSQEGPKSTDTQYF

j_gene: TRBJ2-3
d_gene: TRBD1
abundance: .
v_gene: TRBV7-9
CDR3nt: TGTGCCAGCAGCTTACACGGACAGGCCCTAGATACGCAGTATTTT
CDR3aa: CASSLHGQALDTQYF

j_gene: TRBJ2-2
d_gene: .
abundance: .
v_gene: TRBV5-1
CDR3nt: TGCGCCAGCACCGTGGAGGGGACTTACACCGGGGAGCTGTTTTTT
CDR3aa: CASTVEGTYTGELFF

j_gene: TRBJ2-1
d_gene: .
abundance: once
v_gene: TRBV13
CDR3nt: TGTGCCAGCAGCTTAAACGGGGGGCTAATTACAAGGGATGAGCAGTTCTTC
CDR3aa: CASSLNGGLITRDEQFF

j_gene: TRBJ2-5
d_gene: .
abundance: few
v_gene: TRBV6-2/TRBV6-3
CDR3nt: TGTGCCAGCAGCCTTCTCCAAGAGACCCAGTACTTC
CDR3aa: CASSLLQETQYF

j_gene: TRBJ1-4
d_gene: .
abundance: .
v_gene: TRBV11-2
CDR3nt: TGTGCCAGCAGCCCCGAATCTAGTATAGGGGGGGATGAAAAACTGTTTTTT
CDR3aa: CASSPESSIGGDEKLFF

j_gene: TRBJ2-3
d_gene: TRBD1
abundance: .
v_gene: TRBV29-1
CDR3nt: TGCAGCGTCCGACAGGGGTCTAGCACAGATACGCAGTATTTT
CDR3aa: CSVRQGSSTDTQYF

j_gene: TRBJ1-3
d_gene: TRBD1
abundance: once
v_gene: TRBV7-2
CDR3nt: TGTGCCAGCAGCTCGACCGGGACAGGGTCTAGAAACACCATATATTTT
CDR3aa: CASSSTGTGSRNTIYF

j_gene: TRBJ2-6
d_gene: TRBD1
abundance: .
v_gene: TRBV6-4
CDR3nt: TGTGCCAGCAGTCAACAGGGGGGCTCTGGGGCCAACGTCCTGACTTTC
CDR3aa: CASSQQGGSGANVLTF

j_gene: TRBJ1-1
d_gene: TRBD1
abundance: few
v_gene: TRBV12-3/TRBV12-4
CDR3nt: TGTGCCAGCAGTTTAGCGTGGGACAGGGAAGCTTTCTTT
CDR3aa: CASSLAWDREAFF

j_gene: TRBJ2-1
d_gene: TRBD2
abundance: .
v_gene: TRBV4-2
CDR3nt: TGTGCCAGCAGCCAAGGACTAGCGGGGGGATACAATGAGCAGTTCTTC
CDR3aa: CASSQGLAGGYNEQFF

j_gene: TRBJ1-3
d_gene: TRBD1
abundance: .
v_gene: TRBV7-2
CDR3nt: TGTGCCAGCAGCTTAGCCTCGACAGGGTACTCTGGAAACACCATATATTTT
CDR3aa: CASSLASTGYSGNTIYF

j_gene: TRBJ2-1
d_gene: .
abundance: .
v_gene: TRBV10-3
CDR3nt: TGTGCCATCAGTGAGGGGACTGTTGAGCAGTTCTTC
CDR3aa: CAISEGTVEQFF

j_gene: TRBJ1-2
d_gene: .
abundance: .
v_gene: TRBV2
CDR3nt: TGTGCCAGCAGTGGCGGTGGGTCTAGCTATGGCTACACCTTC
CDR3aa: CASSGGGSSYGYTF

j_gene: TRBJ2-7
d_gene: .
abundance: .
v_gene: TRBV21-1
CDR3nt: TGTGCCAGACAAATCGGACAGTCCTACGAGCAGTACTTC
CDR3aa: CARQIGQSYEQYF